Listed below are T cell receptor beta chains from one sample, sequenced in a study of regulatory T cells in long-lasting Graves disease. MiXCR, run by TCRdb on the multiplex PCR reads, gives a single entry per CDR3 protein. The sample includes around 450,000 distinct CDR3 sequences, 15% seen only once; the top ten take about 7.8%. The data were also submitted as part of a second study, on T cells in Graves' hyperthyroidism and ophthalmopathy.

The specimen was peripheral blood mononuclear cells (PBMCs), collected at new diagnosis, from a patient treated with antithyroid drugs. All receptors come from a woman aged 35 to 49 with Graves disease. Each CDR3 is given with its conserved first and last residue. D genes are given only for firm matches. Rows may omit the clone size; those that give it use once, few, many or a size class.

j_gene | v_gene | abundance | d_gene | CDR3aa | CDR3nt
TRBJ2-7 | TRBV4-1 | few | NA | CASSQDRVGHEQYF | TGCGCCAGCAGCCAAGACAGGGTCGGCCACGAGCAGTACTTC
TRBJ2-1 | TRBV27 | many | NA | CASRPSWSSYNEQFF | TGTGCCAGCAGACCCAGCTGGAGCTCCTACAATGAGCAGTTCTTC
TRBJ2-5 | TRBV14 | NA | TRBD2 | CASSLLSGLAGGPGETQYF | TGTGCCAGCAGCCTCCTCTCGGGGCTAGCGGGAGGGCCGGGGGAGACCCAGTACTTC
TRBJ2-1 | TRBV5-4 | few | NA | CASSWVMEEQFF | TGTGCCAGCAGCTGGGTTATGGAAGAGCAGTTCTTC
TRBJ2-3 | TRBV4-1 | few | TRBD2 | CASSPQVVQRGRTDTQYF | TGCGCCAGCAGCCCACAAGTCGTCCAGCGGGGGAGGACAGATACGCAGTATTTT
TRBJ1-1 | TRBV12-3/TRBV12-4 | NA | NA | CASSSGETVYEAFF | TGTGCCAGCAGCTCGGGAGAGACAGTTTATGAAGCTTTCTTT
TRBJ1-1 | TRBV3-1 | many | NA | CASSPGRYTEAFF | TGTGCCAGCAGCCCGGGACGGTACACTGAAGCTTTCTTT
TRBJ1-2 | TRBV28 | few | NA | CASSFGTNYGYTF | TGTGCCAGCAGTTTCGGGACAAACTATGGCTACACCTTC
TRBJ1-2 | TRBV20-1 | few | NA | CSARDSDSYGYTF | TGCAGTGCTAGAGATTCGGACAGCTATGGCTACACCTTC
TRBJ2-1 | TRBV15 | NA | NA | CATSGGPSYNEQFF | TGTGCCACCAGCGGCGGGCCTTCCTACAATGAGCAGTTCTTC
TRBJ2-7 | TRBV28 | many | NA | CASSRTLYEQYF | TGTGCCAGCAGTCGAACCCTCTACGAGCAGTACTTC
TRBJ2-7 | TRBV7-6 | many | NA | CASSLQDGPYEQYF | TGTGCCAGCAGCTTACAAGACGGACCCTACGAGCAGTACTTC
TRBJ1-2 | TRBV18 | few | NA | CASSPLVRGRYGYTF | TGTGCCAGCTCACCCCTAGTCAGGGGCAGGTATGGCTACACCTTC
TRBJ1-1 | TRBV10-3 | many | TRBD1 | CAISESGTGSSKAFF | TGTGCCATCAGTGAGTCGGGGACAGGGTCGTCGAAAGCTTTCTTT
TRBJ1-5 | TRBV19 | many | NA | CASRSQEGEYSNQPQHF | TGTGCCAGTAGATCACAGGAGGGGGAATATAGCAATCAGCCCCAGCATTTT
TRBJ2-5 | TRBV12-3/TRBV12-4 | many | NA | CASSPQRRQETQYF | TGTGCCAGCAGTCCGCAGCGGAGACAAGAGACCCAGTACTTC
TRBJ2-7 | TRBV7-9 | many | NA | CASSPGQWRTSKKQYF | TGTGCCAGCAGCCCAGGACAGTGGCGCACCTCCAAGAAGCAGTACTTC
TRBJ2-3 | TRBV2 | many | NA | CASSESSSTDTQYF | TGTGCCAGCAGTGAATCCTCTAGCACAGATACGCAGTATTTT
TRBJ1-1 | TRBV7-3 | NA | TRBD1 | CASSPQGARDEAFF | TGTGCCAGCAGCCCACAGGGGGCGCGAGATGAAGCTTTCTTT
TRBJ1-1 | TRBV7-6 | many | NA | CASSSRGAPEAFF | TGTGCCAGCAGCTCCAGAGGAGCGCCTGAAGCTTTCTTT
TRBJ1-1 | TRBV28 | few | NA | CASNQDVTEAFF | TGTGCCAGCAACCAGGATGTCACTGAAGCTTTCTTT
TRBJ2-1 | TRBV28 | many | TRBD2 | CASSRLAGVGGSYNEQFF | TGTGCCAGCAGCCGACTAGCGGGAGTCGGAGGATCCTACAATGAGCAGTTCTTC
TRBJ2-1 | TRBV10-3 | NA | TRBD2 | CATWTSGLYNEQFF | TGTGCCACGTGGACTAGCGGGCTGTACAATGAGCAGTTCTTC
TRBJ2-1 | TRBV14 | few | TRBD2 | CASSPGLAGGPEQFF | TGTGCCAGCAGCCCCGGACTAGCGGGAGGGCCTGAGCAGTTCTTC
TRBJ2-1 | TRBV30 | many | NA | CAWSVPPYEQFF | TGTGCCTGGAGTGTACCCCCCTATGAGCAGTTCTTC
TRBJ2-1 | TRBV11-2 | NA | TRBD2 | CASTPRAGGGSDEQFF | TGTGCCAGCACCCCTAGAGCGGGAGGGGGATCGGATGAGCAGTTCTTC
TRBJ2-6 | TRBV6-2/TRBV6-3 | few | NA | CASTHSGANVLTF | TGTGCCAGCACCCACTCTGGGGCCAACGTCCTGACTTTC
TRBJ2-3 | TRBV20-1 | many | NA | CSASGRDLTDTQYF | TGCAGTGCTAGCGGCAGGGACCTCACAGATACGCAGTATTTT
TRBJ2-7 | TRBV28 | many | TRBD2 | CASSPGLAGSYEQYF | TGTGCCAGCAGCCCGGGACTAGCGGGCTCCTACGAGCAGTACTTC
TRBJ1-6 | TRBV19 | many | TRBD1 | CASSTGQPPNNSPLHF | TGTGCCAGTAGTACGGGACAGCCCCCCAATAATTCACCCCTCCACTTT
TRBJ2-2 | TRBV13 | many | TRBD2 | CASSSGTSGNTGELFF | TGTGCCAGCAGCTCCGGGACTAGCGGAAACACCGGGGAGCTGTTTTTT
TRBJ2-2 | TRBV11-2 | many | TRBD1 | CASSLYRGRTRGGELFF | TGTGCCAGCAGCCTTTACAGGGGGCGGACTCGTGGCGGGGAGCTGTTTTTT
TRBJ2-3 | TRBV12-5 | NA | NA | CASGFGVDTQYF | TGTGCTAGTGGTTTTGGGGTTGATACGCAGTATTTT
TRBJ2-3 | TRBV27 | many | TRBD2 | CASSRPRGGDEDTQYF | TGTGCCAGCAGTCGCCCCCGGGGGGGCGACGAAGATACGCAGTATTTT
TRBJ2-3 | TRBV2 | NA | NA | CASRSGTHTDTQYF | TGTGCCAGCAGATCCGGGACTCACACAGATACGCAGTATTTT
TRBJ1-2 | TRBV28 | many | TRBD1 | CASSLRDSHNGYTF | TGTGCCAGCAGTTTACGGGACAGTCATAATGGCTACACCTTC
TRBJ2-1 | TRBV7-8 | NA | NA | CASSSSLGYEQFF | TGTGCCAGCAGCTCCTCCCTTGGATATGAGCAGTTCTTC
TRBJ1-6 | TRBV20-1 | NA | TRBD1 | CSAREAGTGNWSPLHF | TGCAGTGCTAGAGAAGCCGGGACAGGGAACTGGTCACCCCTCCACTTT
TRBJ2-3 | TRBV27 | NA | TRBD2 | CASSTGTSGRRADTQYF | TGTGCCAGCAGTACCGGGACTAGCGGGAGGAGGGCAGATACGCAGTATTTT